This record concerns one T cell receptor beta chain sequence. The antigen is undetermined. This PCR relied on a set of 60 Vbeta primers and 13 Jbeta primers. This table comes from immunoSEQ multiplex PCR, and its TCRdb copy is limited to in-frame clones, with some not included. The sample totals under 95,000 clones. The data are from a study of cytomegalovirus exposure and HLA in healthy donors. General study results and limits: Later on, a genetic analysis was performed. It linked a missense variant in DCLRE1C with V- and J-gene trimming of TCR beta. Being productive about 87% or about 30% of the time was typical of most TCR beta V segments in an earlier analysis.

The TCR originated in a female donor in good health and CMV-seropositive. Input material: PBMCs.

CDR3 nucleotides: TGTGCCAGCATGTTCCGGCTAGTCGGGGGAGCAGATACGCAGTATTTT. The encoded protein is CASMFRLVGGADTQYF. The chain uses TRBV7-2 and TRBJ2-3; perhaps TRBD2 as D (6 bases). Between the trimmed V and J ends, which lost 7 bases and 4 bases, there was a span of 21 bases. Looked up from germline, CDR1 is SGHTA and CDR2 is FQGNSA. The CDR3 totals 16 residues. Combining the CDR3 with reference TRBV7-2 and TRBJ2-3 gives the whole variable domain GAGVSQSPSNKVTEKGKDVELRCDPISGHTALYWYRQSLGQGLEFLIYFQGNSAPDKSGLPSDRFSAERTGGSVSTLTIQRTQQEDSAVYLCASMFRLVGGADTQYFGPGTRLTVL.